These T cell receptor beta chains were read from a single sample in a study of cytomegalovirus exposure and HLA in healthy donors. Measured with immunoSEQ multiplex PCR; TCRdb has only the in-frame clones, and not every one. The data hold 200,000 to 250,000 clones, with less than 85% observed a single time. The material sequenced was PBMCs. These receptors originate from a man between 18 and 35 years old in good health and CMV-seronegative. Both conserved end residues are trimmed from each CDR3. Each record gives: V gene, CDR3 protein.

>TRBV7-9
ASSLSGQSYEQY
>TRBV7-9
ASSTHMTGANYGYT
>TRBV7-2
ASSFTSGVYNEQF
>TRBV29-1
SGTGARLDIQY
>TRBV28
ASSPQGSYGYT
>TRBV2
ASSERTSVPDTQY
>TRBV7-7
ASSPWVWREDEQF
>TRBV19
ASSQNLGNTIY
>TRBV19
ASSRLGGQQF
>TRBV2
ASSEIGAGNTEAF
>TRBV28
ASSARERSGDTQY
>TRBV7-9
ASSFSTGELF
>TRBV4-1
ASSQRTSGNYNEQF
>TRBV28
ASSTPGHGVWY
>TRBV29-1
SVLGRWGDGYT
>TRBV6-9
APDLTGLVSYEQY
>TRBV29-1
SASGLTGPLYGYT
>TRBV18
ASSPSGTSANEQF
>TRBV13
ASSLRRDSPLTDTQY
>TRBV2
ASRYSGNTGELF
>TRBV7-3
ASSSRTGGRETQY
>TRBV11-2
ASSLAGGETQY
>TRBV14
ASSQDLTDTQY
>TRBV20-1
SAARDRSF
>TRBV14
ASSQEASGTEAF
>TRBV7-7
ASSLGLAGNNEQF
>TRBV27
ASSLLDSLGNTEAF
>TRBV7-2
ASSLVSGGASNIQY
>TRBV28
ASSSRDRVQETQY
>TRBV16
ASSQSAGNEQY
>TRBV2
ASKQTQNTNTEAF
>TRBV19
ASSRETGSYEQY
>TRBV7-9
ASSRPDRAIREQF
>TRBV29-1
SVDGVTYEQY
>TRBV18
ASSPPSGRDQSGELF
>TRBV9
ASNVKAGQGFPEAF
>TRBV2
ASSEGLAF
>TRBV10-1
ASSGGTRGTASEQF
>TRBV5-1
ASSPGGGLYYEQY
>TRBV28
ASGRGITRADGAQH
>TRBV9
ASSVDQLAGLSTDTQY
>TRBV5-1
ASSHRDRLNEAF
>TRBV6-1
ASTTTNRGGTEAF
>TRBV11-2
ASSYDRTTLGYEQY
>TRBV6-1
ASSEKVLSGNTIY
>TRBV7-8
ASSLASAYEQY
>TRBV7-3
ASSLTAGGEGGYT
>TRBV11-1
ASSSRSGRVWGTDTQY
>TRBV19
ASSIWGLAKKKIYEQY
>TRBV7-9
ASRAAQETQY